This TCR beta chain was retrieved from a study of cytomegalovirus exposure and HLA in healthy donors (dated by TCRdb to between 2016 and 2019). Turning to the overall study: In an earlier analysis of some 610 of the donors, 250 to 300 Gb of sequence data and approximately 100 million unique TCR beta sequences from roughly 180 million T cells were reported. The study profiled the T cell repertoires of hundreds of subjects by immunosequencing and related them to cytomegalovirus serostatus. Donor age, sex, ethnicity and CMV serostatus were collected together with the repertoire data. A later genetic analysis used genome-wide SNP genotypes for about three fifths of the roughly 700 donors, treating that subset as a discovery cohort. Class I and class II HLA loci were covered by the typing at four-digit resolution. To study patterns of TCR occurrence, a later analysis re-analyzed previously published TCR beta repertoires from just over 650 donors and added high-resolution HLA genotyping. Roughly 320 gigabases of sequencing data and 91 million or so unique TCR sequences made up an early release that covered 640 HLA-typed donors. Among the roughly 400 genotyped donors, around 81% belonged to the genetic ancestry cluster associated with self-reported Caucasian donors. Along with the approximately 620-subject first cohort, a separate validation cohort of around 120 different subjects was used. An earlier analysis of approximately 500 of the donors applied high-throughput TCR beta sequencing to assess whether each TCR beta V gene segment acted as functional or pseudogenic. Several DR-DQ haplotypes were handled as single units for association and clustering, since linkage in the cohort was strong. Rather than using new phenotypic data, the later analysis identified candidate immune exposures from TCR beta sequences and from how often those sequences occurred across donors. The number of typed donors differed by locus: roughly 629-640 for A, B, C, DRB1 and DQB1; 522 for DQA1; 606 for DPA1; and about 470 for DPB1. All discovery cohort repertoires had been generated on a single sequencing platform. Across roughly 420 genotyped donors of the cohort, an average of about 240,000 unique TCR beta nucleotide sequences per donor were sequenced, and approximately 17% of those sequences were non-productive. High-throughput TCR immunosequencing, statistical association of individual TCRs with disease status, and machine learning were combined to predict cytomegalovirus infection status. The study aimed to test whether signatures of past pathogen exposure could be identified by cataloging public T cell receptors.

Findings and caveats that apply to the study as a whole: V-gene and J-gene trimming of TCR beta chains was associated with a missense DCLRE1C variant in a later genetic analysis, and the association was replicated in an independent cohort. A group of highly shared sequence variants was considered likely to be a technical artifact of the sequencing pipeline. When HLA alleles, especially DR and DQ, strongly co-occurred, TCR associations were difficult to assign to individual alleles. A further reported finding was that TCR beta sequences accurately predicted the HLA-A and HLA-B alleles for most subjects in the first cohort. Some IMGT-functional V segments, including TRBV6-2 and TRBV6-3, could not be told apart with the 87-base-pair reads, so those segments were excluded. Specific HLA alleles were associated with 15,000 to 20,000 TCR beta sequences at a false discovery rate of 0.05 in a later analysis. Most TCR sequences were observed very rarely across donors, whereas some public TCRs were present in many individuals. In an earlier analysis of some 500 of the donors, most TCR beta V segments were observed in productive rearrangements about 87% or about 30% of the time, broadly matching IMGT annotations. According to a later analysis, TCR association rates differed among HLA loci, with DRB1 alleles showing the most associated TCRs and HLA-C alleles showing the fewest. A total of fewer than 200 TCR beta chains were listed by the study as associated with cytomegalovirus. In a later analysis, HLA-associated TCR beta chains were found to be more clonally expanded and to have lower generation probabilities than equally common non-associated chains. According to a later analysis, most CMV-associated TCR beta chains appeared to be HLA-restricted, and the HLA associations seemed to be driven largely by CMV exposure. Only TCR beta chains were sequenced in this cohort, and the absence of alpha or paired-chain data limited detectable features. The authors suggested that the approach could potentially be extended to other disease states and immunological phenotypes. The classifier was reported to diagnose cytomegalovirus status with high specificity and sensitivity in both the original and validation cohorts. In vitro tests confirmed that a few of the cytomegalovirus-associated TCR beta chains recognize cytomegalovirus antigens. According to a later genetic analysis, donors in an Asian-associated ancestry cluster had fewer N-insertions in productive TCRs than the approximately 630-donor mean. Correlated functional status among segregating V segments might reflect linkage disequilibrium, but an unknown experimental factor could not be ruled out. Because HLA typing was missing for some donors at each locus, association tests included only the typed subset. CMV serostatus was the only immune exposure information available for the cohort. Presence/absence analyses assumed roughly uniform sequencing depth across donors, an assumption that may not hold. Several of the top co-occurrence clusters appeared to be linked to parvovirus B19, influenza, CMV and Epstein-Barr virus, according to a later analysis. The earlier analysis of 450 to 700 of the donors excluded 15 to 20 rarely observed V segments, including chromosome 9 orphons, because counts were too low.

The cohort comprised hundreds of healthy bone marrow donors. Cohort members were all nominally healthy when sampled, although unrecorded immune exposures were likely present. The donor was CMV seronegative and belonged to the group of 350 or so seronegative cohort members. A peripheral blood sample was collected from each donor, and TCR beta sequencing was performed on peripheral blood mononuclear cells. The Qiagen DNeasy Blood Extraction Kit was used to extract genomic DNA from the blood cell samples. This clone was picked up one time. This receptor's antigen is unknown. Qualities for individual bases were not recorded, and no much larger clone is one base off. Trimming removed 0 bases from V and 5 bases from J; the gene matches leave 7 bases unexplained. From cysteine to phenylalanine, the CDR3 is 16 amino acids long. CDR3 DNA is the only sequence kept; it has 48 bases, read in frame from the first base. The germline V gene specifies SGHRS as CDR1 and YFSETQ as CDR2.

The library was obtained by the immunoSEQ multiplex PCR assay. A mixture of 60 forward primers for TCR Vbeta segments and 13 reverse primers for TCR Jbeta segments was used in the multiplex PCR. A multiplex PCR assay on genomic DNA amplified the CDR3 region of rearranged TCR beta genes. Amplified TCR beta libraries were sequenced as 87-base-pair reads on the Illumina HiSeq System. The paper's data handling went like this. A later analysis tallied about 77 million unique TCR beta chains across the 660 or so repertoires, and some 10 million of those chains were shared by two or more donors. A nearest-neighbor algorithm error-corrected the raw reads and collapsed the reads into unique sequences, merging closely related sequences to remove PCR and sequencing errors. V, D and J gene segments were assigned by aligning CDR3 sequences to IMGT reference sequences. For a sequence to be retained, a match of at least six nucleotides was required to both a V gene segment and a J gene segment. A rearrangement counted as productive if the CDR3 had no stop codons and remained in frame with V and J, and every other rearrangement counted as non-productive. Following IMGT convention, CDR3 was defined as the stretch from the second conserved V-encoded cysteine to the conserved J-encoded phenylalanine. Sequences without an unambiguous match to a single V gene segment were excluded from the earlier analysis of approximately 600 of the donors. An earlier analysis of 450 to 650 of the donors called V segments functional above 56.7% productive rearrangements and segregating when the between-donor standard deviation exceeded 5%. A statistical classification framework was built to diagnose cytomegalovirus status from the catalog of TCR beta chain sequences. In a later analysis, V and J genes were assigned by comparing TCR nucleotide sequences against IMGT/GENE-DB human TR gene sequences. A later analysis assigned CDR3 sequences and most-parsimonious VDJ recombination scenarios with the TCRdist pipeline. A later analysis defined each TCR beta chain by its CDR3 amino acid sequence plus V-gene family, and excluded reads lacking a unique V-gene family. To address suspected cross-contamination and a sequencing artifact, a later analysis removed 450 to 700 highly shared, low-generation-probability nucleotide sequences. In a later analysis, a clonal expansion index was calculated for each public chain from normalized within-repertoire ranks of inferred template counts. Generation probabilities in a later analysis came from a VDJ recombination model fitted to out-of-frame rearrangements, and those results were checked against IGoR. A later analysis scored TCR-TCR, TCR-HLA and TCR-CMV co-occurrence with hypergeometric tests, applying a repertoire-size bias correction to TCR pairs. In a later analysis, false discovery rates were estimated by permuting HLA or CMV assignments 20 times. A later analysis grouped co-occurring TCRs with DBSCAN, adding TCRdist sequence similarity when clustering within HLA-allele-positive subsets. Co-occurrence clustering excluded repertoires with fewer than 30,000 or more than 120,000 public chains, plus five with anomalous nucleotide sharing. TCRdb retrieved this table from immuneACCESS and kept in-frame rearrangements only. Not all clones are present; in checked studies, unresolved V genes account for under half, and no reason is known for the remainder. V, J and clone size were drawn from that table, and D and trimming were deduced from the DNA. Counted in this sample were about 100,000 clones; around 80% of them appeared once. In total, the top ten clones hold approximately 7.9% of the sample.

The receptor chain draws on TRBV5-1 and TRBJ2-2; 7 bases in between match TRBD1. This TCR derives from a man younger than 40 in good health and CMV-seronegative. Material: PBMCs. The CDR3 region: CASSLEGAQLTGELFF. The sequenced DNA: TGCGCCAGCAGCTTGGAGGGGGCTCAGCTTACCGGGGAGCTGTTTTTT.